The 6 T cell receptor beta chains in this list originate from one sample, sequenced in a study of response to subunit inactivated influenza vaccine. TCRdb fed the RT-PCR reads into MiXCR, producing one record per CDR3 protein. The table records 800,000 to 1,000,000 distinct CDR3 sequences, approximately 22% of them present only once. The source material was PBMCs from blood, sampled around 5 days after vaccination. The receptors shown here come from a man aged 50 to 60 who received an inactivated influenza vaccine.

In this sample, this clonotype turned up a few times. This rearrangement joins TRBV24-1 to TRBJ2-7, with TRBD1 matching 7 bases. Germline V gene data show CDR1 as KGHDR and CDR2 as SFDVKD. V gave up 4 bases and J gave up 5 bases; unmatched junction bases: 4. This CDR3 has 13 amino acids. In nucleotides, the CDR3 is TGTGCCACCAGTGACCGTGACAGGGACGAGCAGTACTTC. This sequence encodes CATSDRDRDEQYF.

In this sample, this clonotype turned up many times. The chain has TRBV5-6 and TRBJ2-1, with a weak D call TRBD2 (5 bases). The germline V gene encodes CDR1 SGHDT and CDR2 YYEEEE. The CDR3 has 15 amino acids. Between the trimmed V and J ends, which lost 0 bases and 4 bases, there was a span of 11 bases. The CDR3 coding sequence is TGTGCCAGCAGCTTGGGCCTAGCTAATTACAATGAGCAGTTCTTC. Translated, it gives CASSLGLANYNEQFF. The entire variable domain, with the rest obtained from reference TRBV5-6 and TRBJ2-1, is as follows: DAGVTQSPTHLIKTRGQQVTLRCSPKSGHDTVSWYQQALGQGPQFIFQYYEEEERQRGNFPDRFSGHQFPNYSSELNVNALLLGDSALYLCASSLGLANYNEQFFGPGTRLTVL.

This clonotype has more than one count but fewer than ten. The genes are TRBV6-2 or TRBV6-3 and TRBJ2-3; perhaps TRBD2 as D (6 bases). Trimming removed 7 bases from V and 8 bases from J, with 16 bases in between. Germline CDR1 reads MNHEY; CDR2 reads SVGEGT. This CDR3 has 13 amino acids. CDR3 sequence reads: CASKVGGIVTQYF. The CDR3 coding sequence is TGTGCCAGCAAAGTCGGAGGGATCGTTACGCAGTATTTT.

There are a few counts of this clonotype. V is TRBV20-1 and J is TRBJ2-2; D possibly corresponds to TRBD2 (6 bases). The CDR3 length is 13 residues. Per germline, CDR1 DFQATT and CDR2 SNEGSKA (reference sequence). CDR3 DNA sequence: TGCAGCCGCGGGAATATAATCACCGGGGAGCTGTTTTTT. Encoded protein: CSRGNIITGELFF.

J is TRBJ2-7 and V is TRBV12-3 or TRBV12-4; TRBD1 is a possible D gene (5 bases). V was cut by 3 bases and J by 1 base, with 13 bases left in between. CDR3 length: 15 residues. CDR3 region: CASSFQGAISYEQYF. For the CDR3, the DNA is TGTGCCAGCAGTTTTCAAGGGGCGATTTCCTACGAGCAGTACTTC.

This clonotype was counted many times. Germline is not matched at one junction end, which may reflect a read error. The chain uses TRBV5-1 and TRBJ2-6, with D possibly TRBD2 on 5 matching bases. The CDR3 sequence is 15 residues long. Germline loops: CDR1 SGHRS, CDR2 YFSETQ. The CDR3 loop is CASSLAGSGANVLTF. Written as DNA, the CDR3 is TGTGCCAGCAGTTTGGCGGGTTCTGGGGCCAACGTCCTGACTTTC.